This TCR beta chain was recovered during a study of blood T cell repertoires in COVID-19. Study background: Specimens from acute and convalescent COVID-19 originated in the United States, Italy and Spain. Sources were T cells, B-cell-depleted T cells, or PBMCs; the material itself was cDNA or gDNA.

The authors' processing: Using reference gene primer amplification, nucleated cell counts were estimated. Assay: immunoSEQ multiplex PCR; the TCRdb copy retains only in-frame clones and omits some. V and J calls and clone size are given by that table; D and trimming were obtained from the DNA. The table lists under 300,000 clones, approximately 82% of them singletons. The CDR3 has 15 amino acids. The V gene's germline CDR1 is LNHNV and CDR2 YYDKDF (reference sequence). After removal of 7 bases from V and 4 bases from J, the junction contained 9 bases not matched to a gene. Sequencing used peripheral blood. The chain carries TRBV15 and TRBJ1-1; 10 nucleotides align to TRBD1. This TCR derives from a woman between 35 and 50 years old who had recovered from COVID-19. CDR3 protein: CATTRGRDRGTEAFF. DNA for the CDR3: TGTGCCACCACCCGCGGGCGGGACAGGGGCACTGAAGCTTTCTTT. The whole variable domain, remainder taken from reference TRBV15 and TRBJ1-1, is DAMVIQNPRYQVTQFGKPVTLSCSQTLNHNVMYWYQQKSSQAPKLLFHYYDKDFNNEADTPDNFQSRRPNTSFCFLDIRSPGLGDTAMYLCATTRGRDRGTEAFFGQGTRLTVV.